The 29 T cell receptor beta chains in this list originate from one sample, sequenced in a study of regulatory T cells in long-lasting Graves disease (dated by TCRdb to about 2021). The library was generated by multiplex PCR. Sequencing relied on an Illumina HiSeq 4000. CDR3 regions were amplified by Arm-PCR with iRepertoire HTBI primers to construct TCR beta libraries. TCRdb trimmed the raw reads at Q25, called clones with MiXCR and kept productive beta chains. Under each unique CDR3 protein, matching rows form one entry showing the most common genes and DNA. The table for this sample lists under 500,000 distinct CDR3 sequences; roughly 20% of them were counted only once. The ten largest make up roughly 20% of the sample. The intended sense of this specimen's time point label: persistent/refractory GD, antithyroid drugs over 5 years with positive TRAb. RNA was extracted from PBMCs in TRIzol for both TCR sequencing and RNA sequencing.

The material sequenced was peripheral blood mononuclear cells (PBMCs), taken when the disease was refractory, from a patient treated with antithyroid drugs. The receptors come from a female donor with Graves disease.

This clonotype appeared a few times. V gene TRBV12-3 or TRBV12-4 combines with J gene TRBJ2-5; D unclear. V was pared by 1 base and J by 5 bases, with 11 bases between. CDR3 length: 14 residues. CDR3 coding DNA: TGTGCCAGCAGTTTAGGGCTAGATGGGGAGACCCAGTACTTC. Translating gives CASSLGLDGETQYF.

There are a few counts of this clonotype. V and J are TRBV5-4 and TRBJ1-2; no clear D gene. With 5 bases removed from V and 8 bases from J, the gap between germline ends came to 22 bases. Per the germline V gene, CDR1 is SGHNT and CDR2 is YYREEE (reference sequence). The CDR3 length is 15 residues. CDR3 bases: TGTGCCAGCAGTCGAGACCGGTCGAATCTCCTCGGCTACACCTTC. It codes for CASSRDRSNLLGYTF.

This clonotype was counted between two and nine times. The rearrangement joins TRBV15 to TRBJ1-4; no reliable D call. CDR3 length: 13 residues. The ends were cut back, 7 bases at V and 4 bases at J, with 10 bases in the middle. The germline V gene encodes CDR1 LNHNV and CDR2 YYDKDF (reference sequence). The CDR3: CATKAGNNEKLFF. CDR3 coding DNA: TGTGCCACCAAAGCGGGGAATAATGAAAAACTGTTTTTT.

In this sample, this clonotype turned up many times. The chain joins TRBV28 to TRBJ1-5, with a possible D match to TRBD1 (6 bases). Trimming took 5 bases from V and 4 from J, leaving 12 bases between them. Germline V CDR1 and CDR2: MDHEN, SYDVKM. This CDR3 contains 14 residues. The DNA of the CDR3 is TGTGCCAGCAGTGCCTTAGGGGGGAATCAGCCCCAGCATTTT. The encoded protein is CASSALGGNQPQHF.

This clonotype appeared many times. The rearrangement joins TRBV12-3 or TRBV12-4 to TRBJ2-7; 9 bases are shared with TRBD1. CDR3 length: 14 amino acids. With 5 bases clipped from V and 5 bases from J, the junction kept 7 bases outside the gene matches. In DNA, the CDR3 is TGTGCCAGCAGTGCCTACAGGGGGCTAGACGAGCAGTACTTC. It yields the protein CASSAYRGLDEQYF.

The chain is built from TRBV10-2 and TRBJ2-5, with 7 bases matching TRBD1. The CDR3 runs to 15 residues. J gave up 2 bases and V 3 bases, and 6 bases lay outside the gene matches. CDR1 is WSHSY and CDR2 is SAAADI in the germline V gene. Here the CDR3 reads CASSETGVIQETQYF. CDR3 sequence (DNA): TGCGCCAGCAGTGAAACAGGGGTCATTCAAGAGACCCAGTACTTC.

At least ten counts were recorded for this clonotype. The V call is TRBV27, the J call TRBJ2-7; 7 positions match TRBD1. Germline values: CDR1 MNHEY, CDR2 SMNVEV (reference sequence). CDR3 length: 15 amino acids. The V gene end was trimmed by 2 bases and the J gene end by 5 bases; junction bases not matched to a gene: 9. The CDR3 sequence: CASSLGRTGGDEQYF. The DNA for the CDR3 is TGTGCCAGCAGTTTAGGTCGGACAGGCGGCGACGAGCAGTACTTC.

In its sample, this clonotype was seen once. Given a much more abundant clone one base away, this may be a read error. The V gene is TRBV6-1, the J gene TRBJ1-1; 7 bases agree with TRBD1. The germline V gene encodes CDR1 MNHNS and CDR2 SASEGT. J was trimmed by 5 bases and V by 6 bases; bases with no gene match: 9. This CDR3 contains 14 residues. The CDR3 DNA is TGTGCCAGCAGCAGACAGGGAGAATCGACTGAAGCTTTCTTT. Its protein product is CASSRQGESTEAFF.

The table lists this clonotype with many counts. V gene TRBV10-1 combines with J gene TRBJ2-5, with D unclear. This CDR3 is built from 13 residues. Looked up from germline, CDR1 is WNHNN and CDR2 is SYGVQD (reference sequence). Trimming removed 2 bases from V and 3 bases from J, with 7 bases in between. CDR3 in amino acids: CASSEDGKETQYF. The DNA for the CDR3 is TGCGCCAGCAGTGAGGACGGAAAAGAGACCCAGTACTTC.

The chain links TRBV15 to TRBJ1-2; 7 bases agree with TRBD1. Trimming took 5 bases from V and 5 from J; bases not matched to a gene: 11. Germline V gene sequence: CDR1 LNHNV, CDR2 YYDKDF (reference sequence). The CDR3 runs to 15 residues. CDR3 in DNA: TGTGCCACCAGCCTCAACAGGGGCCACCAATATGGCTACACCTTC. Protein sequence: CATSLNRGHQYGYTF.

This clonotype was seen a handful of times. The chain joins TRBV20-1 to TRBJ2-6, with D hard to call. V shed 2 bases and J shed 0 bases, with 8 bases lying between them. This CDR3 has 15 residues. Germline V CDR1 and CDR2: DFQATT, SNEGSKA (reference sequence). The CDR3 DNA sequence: TGCAGTGCTAGACGAAGAGGCTCTGGGGCCAACGTCCTGACTTTC. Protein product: CSARRRGSGANVLTF.

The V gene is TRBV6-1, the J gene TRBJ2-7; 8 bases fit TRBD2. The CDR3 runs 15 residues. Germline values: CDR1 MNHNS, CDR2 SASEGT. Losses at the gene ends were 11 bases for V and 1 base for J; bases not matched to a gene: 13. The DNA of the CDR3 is TGTGCCTGCGGGGGGCAGGACACCCTTTCCTACGAGCAGTACTTC. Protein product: CACGGQDTLSYEQYF.

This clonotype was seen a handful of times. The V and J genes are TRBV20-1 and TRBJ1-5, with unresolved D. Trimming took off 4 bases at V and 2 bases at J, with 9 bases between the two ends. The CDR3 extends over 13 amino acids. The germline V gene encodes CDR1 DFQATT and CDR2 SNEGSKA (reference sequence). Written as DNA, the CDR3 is TGCAGTGCTAATACGGGAGGCAATCAGCCCCAGCATTTT. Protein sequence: CSANTGGNQPQHF.

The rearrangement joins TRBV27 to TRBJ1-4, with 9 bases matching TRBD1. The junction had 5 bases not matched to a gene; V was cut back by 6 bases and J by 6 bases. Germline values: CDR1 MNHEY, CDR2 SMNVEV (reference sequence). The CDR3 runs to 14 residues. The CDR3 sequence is CASSGTGSDEKLFF. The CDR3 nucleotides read TGTGCCAGCAGCGGGACAGGGTCCGATGAAAAACTGTTTTTT.

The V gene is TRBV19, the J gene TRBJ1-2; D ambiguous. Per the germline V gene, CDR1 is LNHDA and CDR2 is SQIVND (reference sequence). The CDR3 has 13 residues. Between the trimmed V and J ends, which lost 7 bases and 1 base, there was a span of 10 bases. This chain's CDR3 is CASNNDRNYGYTF. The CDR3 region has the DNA TGTGCCAGTAATAATGACCGTAACTATGGCTACACCTTC. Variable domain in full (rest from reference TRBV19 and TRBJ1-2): DGGITQSPKYLFRKEGQNVTLSCEQNLNHDAMYWYRQDPGQGLRLIYYSQIVNDFQKGDIAEGYSVSREKKESFPLTVTSAQKNPTAFYLCASNNDRNYGYTFGSGTRLTVV.

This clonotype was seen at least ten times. This CDR3 is CASSGVGRGRTEAFF. Written as DNA, the CDR3 is TGTGCCAGCAGTGGAGTTGGGAGGGGAAGGACTGAAGCTTTCTTT. The rearrangement joins TRBV2 to TRBJ1-1; possible D gene TRBD1, 5 bases. V was pared by 4 bases and J by 5 bases, with 17 bases between. The CDR3 has 15 amino acids. Germline loops: CDR1 SNHLY, CDR2 FYNNEI.

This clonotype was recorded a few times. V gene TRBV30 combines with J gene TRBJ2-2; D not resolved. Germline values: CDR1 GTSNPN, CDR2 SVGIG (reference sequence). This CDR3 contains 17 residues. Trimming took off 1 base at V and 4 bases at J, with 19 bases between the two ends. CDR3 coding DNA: TGTGCCTGGAGTGATGTATGGAGCAGGCGCGGCACCGGGGAGCTGTTTTTT. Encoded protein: CAWSDVWSRRGTGELFF.

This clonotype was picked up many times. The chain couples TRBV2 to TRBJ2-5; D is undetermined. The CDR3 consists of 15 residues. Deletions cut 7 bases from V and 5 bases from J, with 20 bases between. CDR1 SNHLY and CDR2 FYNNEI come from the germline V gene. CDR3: CASTLVGVASETQYF. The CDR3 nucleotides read TGTGCCAGCACCCTGGTGGGCGTTGCATCCGAGACCCAGTACTTC.

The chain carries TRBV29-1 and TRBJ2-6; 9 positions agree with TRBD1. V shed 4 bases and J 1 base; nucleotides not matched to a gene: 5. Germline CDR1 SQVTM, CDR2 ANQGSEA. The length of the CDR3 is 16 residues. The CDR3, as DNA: TGCAGCGTTGCACCGACAGGGGGATCTGGGGCCAACGTCCTGACTTTC. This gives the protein CSVAPTGGSGANVLTF.

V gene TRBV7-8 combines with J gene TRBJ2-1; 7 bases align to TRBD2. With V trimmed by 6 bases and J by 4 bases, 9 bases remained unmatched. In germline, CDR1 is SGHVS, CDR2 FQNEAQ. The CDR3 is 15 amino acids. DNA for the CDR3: TGTGCCAGCAGGGAGGAGGGGCGGGGGTACAATGAGCAGTTCTTC. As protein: CASREEGRGYNEQFF.

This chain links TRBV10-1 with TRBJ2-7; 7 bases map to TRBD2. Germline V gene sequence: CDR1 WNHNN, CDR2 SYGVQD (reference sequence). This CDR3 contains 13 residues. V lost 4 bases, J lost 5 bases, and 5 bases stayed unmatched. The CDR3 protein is CASSGGRGDEQYF. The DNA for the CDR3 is TGCGCCAGCAGTGGAGGCCGGGGGGACGAGCAGTACTTC.

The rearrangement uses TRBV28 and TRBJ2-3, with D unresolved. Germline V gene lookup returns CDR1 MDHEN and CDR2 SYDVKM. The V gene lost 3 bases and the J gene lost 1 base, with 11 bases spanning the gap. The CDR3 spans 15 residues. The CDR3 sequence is CASSLLSTRTDTQYF. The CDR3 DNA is TGTGCCAGCAGTTTGCTTAGCACCCGCACAGATACGCAGTATTTT.

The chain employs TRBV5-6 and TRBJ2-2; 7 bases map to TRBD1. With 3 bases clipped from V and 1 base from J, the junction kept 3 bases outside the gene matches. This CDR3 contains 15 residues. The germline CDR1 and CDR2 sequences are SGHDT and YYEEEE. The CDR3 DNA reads TGTGCCAGCAGCTACCGGACAGGGAACACCGGGGAGCTGTTTTTT. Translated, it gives CASSYRTGNTGELFF.

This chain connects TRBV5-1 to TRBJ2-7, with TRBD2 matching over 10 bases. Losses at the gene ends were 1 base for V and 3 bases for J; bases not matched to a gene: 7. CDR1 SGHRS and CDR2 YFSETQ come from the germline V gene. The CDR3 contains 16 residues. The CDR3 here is CASSLFTASGSYEQYF. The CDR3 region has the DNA TGCGCCAGCAGCTTGTTTACGGCTAGCGGGAGCTACGAGCAGTACTTC.

Written as DNA, the CDR3 is TGTGCCAGCAGCCTCAACAGACTAGCGGCCACAGATACGCAGTATTTT. Translating gives CASSLNRLAATDTQYF. The J gene is TRBJ2-3, the V gene TRBV7-2; TRBD2 matches 9 bases. The V segment lost 5 bases and the J segment 2 bases; nucleotides outside the gene matches: 8. Germline values: CDR1 SGHTA, CDR2 FQGNSA. This CDR3 comprises 16 residues.

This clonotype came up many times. The CDR3 sequence is CASSEYSTASNYGYTF. The CDR3 DNA is TGTGCCAGCAGTGAATACTCCACAGCTAGTAACTATGGCTACACCTTC. The J gene is TRBJ1-2, the V gene TRBV25-1; no reliable D call. CDR3 length: 16 amino acids. Between the trimmed V and J ends, which lost 0 bases and 1 base, there was a span of 12 bases. CDR1 and CDR2 from the germline V gene are MGHDK and SYGVNS.

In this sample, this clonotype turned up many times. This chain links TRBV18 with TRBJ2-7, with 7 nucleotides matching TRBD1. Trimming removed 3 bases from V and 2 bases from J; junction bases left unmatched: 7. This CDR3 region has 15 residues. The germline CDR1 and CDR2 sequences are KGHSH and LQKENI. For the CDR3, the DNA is TGTGCCAGCTCACCTAACAGGGGACAAACCTACGAGCAGTACTTC. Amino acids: CASSPNRGQTYEQYF.

CDR3 in amino acids: CASSWGTDTDTQYF. The CDR3, as DNA: TGTGCCAGCAGCTGGGGGACAGACACAGATACGCAGTATTTT. The rearrangement links TRBV7-2 to TRBJ2-3; 7 bases line up with TRBD1. Germline V gives CDR1 SGHTA, CDR2 FQGNSA. This CDR3 is built from 14 residues. V trimming: 4 bases; J trimming: 2 bases; junction bases outside the gene matches: 3.

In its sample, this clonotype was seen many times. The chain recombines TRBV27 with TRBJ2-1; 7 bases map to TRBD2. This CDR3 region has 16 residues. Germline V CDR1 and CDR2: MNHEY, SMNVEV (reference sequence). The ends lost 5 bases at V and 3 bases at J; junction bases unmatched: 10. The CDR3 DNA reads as TGTGCCAGCAGTCCCCGGGGTAGCGGGCTCTACAATGAGCAGTTCTTC. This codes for CASSPRGSGLYNEQFF.